Given below is one TCR beta chain in context. The source of the sample is a study of OX40 agonist ivuxolimab in advanced cancers. Study details: Ivuxolimab, which is an agonistic anti-OX40 (CD134) antibody, was administered to the patients.

Only in-frame clones appear in the TCRdb table, and some are missing; sequencing was by immunoSEQ multiplex PCR. The sample consists of about 80,000 clones, roughly 91% of them appearing once. V shed 8 bases, J shed 3 bases, and the junction held 6 bases outside the gene matches. This CDR3 has 14 residues. Germline V gene lookup returns CDR1 SGHVS and CDR2 FQNEAQ. The clonotype comes from an adult with an advanced solid tumor such as melanoma, head and neck, liver or kidney cancer. Source: CD4+ or CD8+ T cells sorted from blood, taken in a trial of the OX40 agonist ivuxolimab. The chain links TRBV7-8 to TRBJ2-2; 7 bases are shared with TRBD2. The CDR3 sequence: CASLRTRHTGELFF. CDR3 nucleotide sequence: TGTGCCAGCCTAAGGACTAGGCACACCGGGGAGCTGTTTTTT.